The sequence of this TCR beta chain was determined in a study of blood T cell repertoires in COVID-19 (dated by TCRdb to the early 2020s). As for the study more broadly: Samples from collaborators originated in the United States, Italy and Spain and spanned both the acute and convalescent phases of COVID-19. The material from the prospective study consisted of cDNA or gDNA derived from T cells, B-cell-depleted T cells, or PBMCs. Subjects who had been exposed to COVID-19, were actively infected with it, or had recovered from it provided the deeply sampled blood TCRbeta repertoires that made up the dataset. The repertoires were released in a freely available public database intended as a resource for research on the immune response to SARS-CoV-2. Samples were obtained from the ongoing ImmuneRACE study (first 160 participants) and from over 1,000 subjects provided by 6 global collaborators. The sample metadata nearly always contained a de-identified subject ID, COVID-19 status, age in years and sex. Where HLA class I and class II types were available, the types were taken from metadata supplied by the sample provider, not from assay-based typing. Results and caveats for the whole study, not just this receptor: The quantity of clinical and demographic metadata differed by source and by participant and was supplied without curation.

In the case of this clone: The clone's antigen remains unknown. Base quality data are lacking; no much larger clone is found one base away.

CDR1 and CDR2 were assigned from the germline V gene as SGDLS and YYNGEE. Inclusive of the bounding cysteine and phenylalanine, the CDR3 is 14 residues long. Only CDR3 DNA is held: 42 bases, read in frame from base 1. Trimming at the junction amounts to 0 bases on V and 8 bases on J, and the germline ends lie 11 bases apart. Whole blood was collected in K2EDTA tubes by collaborating institutions according to the institutions' own protocols. For TCRbeta analysis, collaborators shipped samples in one of three forms: frozen whole blood, isolated PBMCs, or DNA extracted from either of those sample types. The immunoSEQ Assay, a bias-controlled multiplex PCR, was used to amplify TCRbeta CDR3 regions from genomic DNA. In the source study's methods: Nucleated cell counts per sample were estimated from amplification of reference gene primers within the assay. To quantify the absolute abundance of each unique TCRbeta CDR3 rearrangement, sequence reads were collapsed and filtered. For each sample, productive Simpson clonality was calculated by taking the square root of Simpson's diversity index across productive rearrangements. This is the immuneACCESS table as TCRdb keeps it, with only in-frame sequences that have V and J called. A part of the clones is gone; compared with another copy, unresolved V genes explain less than half, and the rest is unexplained. V and J calls and clone size are as listed in that table; D and trimming were resolved from the DNA. Across this sample there are about 150,000 clones, with 88% seen only once. About 2.5% of the sample lies in the top ten.

Recombination connected TRBV9 to TRBJ2-2, with a weak D call of TRBD1 (5 bases match). Sequencing was carried out using peripheral blood. The sequence derives from a human donor in a cohort sampled during active COVID-19. The DNA sequence is TGTGCCAGCAGCGTAGGCAGGGCGGAAGGGGAGCTGTTTTTT. This sequence encodes CASSVGRAEGELFF. Supplemented by the reference TRBV9 and TRBJ2-2 proteins around the CDR3, the complete variable domain is DSGVTQTPKHLITATGQRVTLRCSPRSGDLSVYWYQQSLDQGLQFLIQYYNGEERAKGNILERFSAQQFPDLHSELNLSSLELGDSALYFCASSVGRAEGELFFGEGSRLTVL.